The 13 T cell receptor beta chains given below trace back to one sample, sequenced in a study of shared clonotypes between healthy human individuals. Assay: immunoSEQ multiplex PCR; the TCRdb copy retains only in-frame clones and omits some. This repertoire shows over a million clones, 98% found once; its top ten account for approximately 0.4%. Sample: naive CD4+ T cells sorted from blood. The subset here: CD45RA+ positively selected. The receptors shown here come from a man aged 30 to 45 in good health.

V gene TRBV6-5 combines with J gene TRBJ2-1; tentative D call: TRBD1 (5 bases). Germline V gene sequence: CDR1 MNHEY, CDR2 SVGAGI. CDR3 size: 14 residues. V was trimmed by 7 bases and J by 6 bases, leaving 16 bases between them. CDR3 sequence (DNA): TGTGCCAGCATAGGCAGGGCCACGAGCAATGAGCAGTTCTTC. Translation: CASIGRATSNEQFF.

This rearrangement joins TRBV16 to TRBJ2-5; 10 nucleotides align to TRBD1. CDR1 and CDR2 (germline): KGHSY, FQNENV. V lost 3 bases and J lost 4; bases outside the gene matches: 5. The CDR3 has 15 amino acids. The CDR3 DNA is TGTGCCAGCAGCCACGGGGACAGGGGAGGAGAGACCCAGTACTTC. Its protein product is CASSHGDRGGETQYF.

The chain carries TRBV5-1 and TRBJ2-7; 9 bases align to TRBD1. The CDR3 totals 14 residues. The germline V gene has CDR1 SGHRS and CDR2 YFSETQ. V lost 4 bases and J lost 4; bases outside the gene matches: 6. The CDR3 nucleotides read TGCGCCAGCAGCACGGGACAGGGTAATTACGAGCAGTACTTC. It specifies CASSTGQGNYEQYF.

The rearrangement uses TRBV7-9 and TRBJ2-7, with D tentatively TRBD1 or TRBD2 (5 bases each). The CDR3 runs 15 residues. V was shortened by 4 bases and J by 3 bases, with 16 bases between the two germline ends. CDR1 and CDR2 from the germline V gene are SEHNR and FQNEAQ (reference sequence). The CDR3 spells CASSSPRGGYYEQYF. The CDR3 DNA sequence: TGTGCCAGCAGCTCCCCGAGGGGCGGCTACTACGAGCAGTACTTC.

The genes are TRBV29-1 and TRBJ2-5; weak D call: TRBD1 (8 bases). The CDR3 is made up of 13 amino acids. CDR1 is SQVTM, CDR2 ANQGSEA, per germline. The V gene lost 6 bases and the J gene lost 2 bases, with 13 bases spanning the gap. CDR3 coding DNA: TGCAGCGTGAACAGGGGGGGACAAGAGACCCAGTACTTC. It yields the protein CSVNRGGQETQYF.

The V and J genes are TRBV27 and TRBJ2-6, with D perhaps being TRBD1 or TRBD2 (6 bases each). V lost 5 bases, J lost 4 bases, and 18 bases lay in between. CDR3 length: 17 residues. Germline-derived CDR1 and CDR2 are MNHEY and SMNVEV (reference sequence). The CDR3 is CASSLYRDSRGANVLTF. The CDR3 DNA sequence: TGTGCCAGCAGTCTTTACAGGGACTCCCGGGGGGCCAACGTCCTGACTTTC.

This clone was seen once. V is TRBV6-1 and J is TRBJ2-1; weak D call: TRBD2 (6 bases). This CDR3 spans 15 amino acids. In germline, CDR1 is MNHNS, CDR2 SASEGT. Trimming took 7 bases from V and 3 from J, leaving 16 bases between them. This CDR3 is CASIQTSAYYNEQFF. DNA for the CDR3: TGTGCCAGCATTCAGACTAGTGCTTACTACAATGAGCAGTTCTTC.

This clone was recorded once. This chain joins TRBV11-3 and TRBJ2-7; D possibly corresponds to TRBD1 (6 bases). The length of the CDR3 is 14 residues. V lost 3 bases, J lost 2 bases, and 11 bases lay in between. Germline-derived CDR1 and CDR2 are SGHNT and YENEEA. CDR3 nucleotide sequence: TGTGCCAGCAGCTTGGGCAGGGGACCCTACGAGCAGTACTTC. It specifies CASSLGRGPYEQYF.

The chain joins TRBV10-1 to TRBJ2-3; tentative D call: TRBD2 (6 bases). From germline, CDR1 is WNHNN and CDR2 SYGVQD (reference sequence). This CDR3 has 13 residues. V was clipped by 8 bases and J by 6 bases, with 15 bases between them. The CDR3 bases are TGCGCCAGCTCCGGGGTAGCGGCGGATACGCAGTATTTT. The encoded protein is CASSGVAADTQYF.

The V call is TRBV28, the J call TRBJ1-4, with 7 bases lining up with TRBD1. In germline, CDR1 is MDHEN, CDR2 SYDVKM. Unmatched junction bases numbered 6, after V lost 3 bases and J lost 8 bases. This CDR3 comprises 14 residues. CDR3 sequence reads: CASSLTGTGEKLFF. The CDR3 DNA reads as TGTGCCAGCAGTTTGACAGGGACGGGGGAAAAACTGTTTTTT. The full variable domain, completed using reference TRBV28 and TRBJ1-4, is DVKVTQSSRYLVKRTGEKVFLECVQDMDHENMFWYRQDPGLGLRLIYFSYDVKMKEKGDIPEGYSVSREKKERFSLILESASTNQTSMYLCASSLTGTGEKLFFGSGTQLSVL.

This chain links TRBV5-6 with TRBJ2-7, with TRBD2 identical over 8 bases. The germline gives CDR1 SGHDT, CDR2 YYEEEE. V shed 1 base and J 2 bases; nucleotides not matched to a gene: 5. CDR3 size: 15 residues. Here the CDR3 reads CASSLTRRGAYEQYF. In DNA, the CDR3 is TGTGCCAGCAGCTTGACTCGGCGGGGGGCCTACGAGCAGTACTTC.

The chain uses TRBV6-1 and TRBJ1-5; 8 positions agree with TRBD1. The germline V gene has CDR1 MNHNS and CDR2 SASEGT. There are 14 residues in the CDR3. J lost 5 bases, V lost 6 bases, and 6 bases had no gene match. CDR3: CASSATGADQPQHF. The CDR3 nucleotides are TGTGCCAGCAGCGCGACAGGGGCGGATCAGCCCCAGCATTTT.

The chain carries TRBV5-1 and TRBJ2-7, with 9 bases lining up with TRBD1. The CDR3 has 14 amino acids. Per germline, CDR1 SGHRS and CDR2 YFSETQ. The J segment lost 6 bases and the V segment lost 4 bases, leaving 8 bases of the junction unmatched. CDR3 bases: TGCGCCAGCAGCACCAACAGGGGGCTTAGCGAGCAGTACTTC. Translation: CASSTNRGLSEQYF.